This note documents a single TCR beta chain sequence. This receptor's antigen is unknown. Base quality data are lacking; no much larger clone is found one base away. The sample is drawn from a study of blood T cell repertoires in COVID-19 (dated by TCRdb to about 2020). With regard to the full study: The collaborator samples originated in the United States, Italy and Spain and spanned the acute and convalescent phases of COVID-19. The prospective study material was composed of cDNA or gDNA derived from T cells, B-cell-depleted T cells, or PBMCs. Subjects who had been exposed to COVID-19, were actively infected with it, or had recovered from it provided the deeply sampled blood TCRbeta repertoires that made up the dataset. The repertoires were made available in a free public database intended to serve as a resource for research on the immune response to SARS-CoV-2. The samples were drawn from two sources: the first 160 participants of the ongoing ImmuneRACE study, and over 1,000 subjects contributed by 6 global collaborators. The sample metadata nearly always contained a de-identified subject ID, COVID-19 status, age in years and sex. Where HLA class I and class II types were available, the types were taken from metadata supplied by the sample provider, not from assay-based typing. What the research found in general, with its limitations: The quantity of clinical and demographic metadata differed by source and by participant and was supplied without curation.

The CDR3 runs 15 amino acids, cysteine and phenylalanine included. Of the read, only the CDR3 DNA is kept; its 45 bases are in frame from base 1. V is pruned by 7 bases and J by 6 bases, leaving 7 bases of the junction without a gene match. The germline V gene yields SNHLY for CDR1 and FYNNEI for CDR2. Samples from volunteer blood donors who had recovered from COVID-19 were contributed by a second Seattle source. Collaborating institutions collected whole blood in K2EDTA tubes following their own protocols. For TCRbeta analysis, collaborators shipped samples in one of three forms: frozen whole blood, isolated PBMCs, or DNA extracted from either of those sample types. TCRbeta CDR3 regions were amplified from genomic DNA by means of the immunoSEQ Assay, a bias-controlled multiplex PCR. Per the source publication's procedure: The number of nucleated cells in each sample was estimated from the amplification of reference gene primers within the assay. To quantify the absolute abundance of each unique TCRbeta CDR3 rearrangement, sequence reads were collapsed and filtered. Productive Simpson clonality was computed per sample as the square root of Simpson's diversity index over productive rearrangements. In its TCRdb copy, this immuneACCESS table keeps in-frame sequences only and misses some clones. Where compared with another copy, unresolved V genes explain less than half of these, and the others have no known cause. The V and J calls and clone size come from that table; D and trimming were worked out from the DNA. The sample yields 150,000 to 200,000 clones; around 85% were counted once. Together, the top ten hold about 13% of the sample.

Sequencing was carried out using peripheral blood. In this chain, TRBV2 is recombined with TRBJ2-1, with TRBD2 identical over 12 junction bases. The TCR comes from a man aged 45-65 years who had recovered from COVID-19. In nucleotides, the sequence is TGTGCCAGCACCCTCCGACTAGCGGGAGTCAATGAGCAGTTCTTC. This is translated as CASTLRLAGVNEQFF.